This T cell receptor (beta chain) derives from a study of identical twins. Overall study findings and caveats: Partial confounding of zero-insertion analyses by invariant MAIT and iNKT cells was possible. Insertions were fewer in abundant cord blood beta clonotypes, whereas memory repertoires showed none of this pattern.

V lost 2 bases, J lost 1 base, and 23 bases lay in between. Germline CDR1 ENHRY, CDR2 SYGVKD. The CDR3 sequence is 20 residues long. A template switching step contributed a universal primer site, while unique molecular identifiers were present in the cDNA. TCRdb processed the 5' RACE reads anew with MiXCR; each CDR3 protein has one entry. Of a few hundred thousand distinct CDR3 sequences listed, 9.5% to 10% are singletons. Many counts were recorded for this clonotype. Its specificity is unknown. A further study also used this sample, focusing on yellow fever vaccine responses in identical twins.

The chain carries TRBV10-3 and TRBJ2-2; D is possibly TRBD2 (7 bases). This TCR was recovered from a woman aged 18-35 years in good health. The sequenced sample was PBMCs. Here the CDR3 reads CAISEAPRDKRELNTGELFF. The CDR3 region has the DNA TGTGCCATCAGTGAGGCCCCCCGGGACAAGCGGGAACTGAACACCGGGGAGCTGTTTTTT.